The 32 T cell receptor beta chains below were found in one sample sequenced in a study of T cell repertoires in cytomegalovirus infection. TCRdb passed the reads through MiXCR, listing each CDR3 protein once. The sample has some 600,000 distinct CDR3 sequences, roughly a quarter seen once. What was sequenced was CD8+ T cells from PBMCs. Receptors were obtained from a human donor in good health (CMV status not recorded). Some clones in this sample may be carry-over from other donors' samples.

This clonotype was seen a handful of times. The rearrangement links TRBV29-1 to TRBJ1-2, with 7 nucleotides matching TRBD1. The CDR3 sequence is 14 residues long. CDR1 is SQVTM, CDR2 ANQGSEA, per germline. V was pared by 7 bases and J by 0 bases, with 8 bases of the junction left unmatched. This CDR3 is CSAFGTEANYGYTF. CDR3 coding DNA: TGCAGCGCATTTGGGACAGAGGCTAACTATGGCTACACCTTC.

This clonotype has just a few counts. The chain employs TRBV9 and TRBJ1-1; D is unclear. Germline V gives CDR1 SGDLS, CDR2 YYNGEE. The CDR3 sequence is 15 residues long. Trimming cost V 6 bases and J 1 base, with 16 bases left between them. This chain's CDR3 is CASMVLAAENTEAFF. CDR3 nucleotides: TGTGCCAGCATGGTCCTGGCGGCAGAGAACACTGAAGCTTTCTTT.

This sequence joins TRBV29-1 and TRBJ2-5; the match to TRBD1 covers 11 bases. From germline, CDR1 is SQVTM and CDR2 ANQGSEA. The CDR3 length is 12 residues. CDR3 sequence: CTGQGAMETQYF. In DNA, the CDR3 is TGCACCGGACAGGGGGCGATGGAGACCCAGTACTTC.

This clonotype was detected a few times. V is TRBV3-1 and J is TRBJ2-1; the match to TRBD2 covers 11 bases. The CDR3 extends over 19 amino acids. Germline CDR1 and CDR2: LGHDT and YNNKEL (reference sequence). V trimming: 3 bases; J trimming: 5 bases; junction bases outside the gene matches: 15. CDR3 DNA: TGTGCCAGCAGCCAGAAAGGACTAGCGGGCACCGAGGAGGACAATGAGCAGTTCTTC. Its protein product is CASSQKGLAGTEEDNEQFF.

This clonotype was detected a few times. The chain combines TRBV12-3 or TRBV12-4 with TRBJ1-6; TRBD1 might be the D (6 bases). Deletions cut 7 bases from V and 9 bases from J, with 13 bases between. CDR3 length: 13 residues. The CDR3 bases are TGTGCCAGCACCGTAGGGGGGTCTTCACCCCTCCACTTT. Its translation is CASTVGGSSPLHF.

V and J are TRBV5-1 and TRBJ2-1; D call uncertain. There are 16 residues in the CDR3. Trimming pared 4 bases from V and 1 base from J, leaving 15 bases between. CDR1 and CDR2 from the germline V gene are SGHRS and YFSETQ. CDR3 coding DNA: TGCGCCAGCAGCCACGGAAGGGATCGATCCTACAATGAGCAGTTCTTC. Protein: CASSHGRDRSYNEQFF.

This clonotype was observed at least ten times. The chain carries TRBV12-3 or TRBV12-4 and TRBJ2-4; tentatively, D is TRBD1 (6 bases). V was trimmed by 6 bases and J by 8 bases, leaving 11 bases between them. This CDR3 spans 12 amino acids. CDR3 region: CASSPGADIQYF. DNA of the CDR3: TGTGCCAGCAGCCCAGGGGCGGACATTCAGTACTTC.

The chain has TRBV20-1 and TRBJ2-3, with 9 bases fitting TRBD1. Germline V CDR1 and CDR2: DFQATT, SNEGSKA (reference sequence). CDR3 size: 17 residues. Trimming removed 5 bases from V and 2 bases from J; junction bases left unmatched: 14. CDR3 sequence: CSASRPPGQGHTDTQYF. The CDR3 bases are TGCAGTGCTTCAAGACCTCCGGGACAGGGACACACAGATACGCAGTATTTT.

The chain employs TRBV28 and TRBJ2-3; D remains unclear. From germline, CDR1 is MDHEN and CDR2 SYDVKM. CDR3 length: 10 residues. V shed 8 bases and J shed 3 bases, with 3 bases lying between them. This chain's CDR3 is CASQTDTQYF. CDR3 nucleotide sequence: TGTGCCAGCCAGACAGATACGCAGTATTTT.

This clonotype showed up just a few times. The chain couples TRBV28 to TRBJ2-4, with 8 bases aligning to TRBD1. The CDR3 loop spans 17 amino acids. The J segment lost 0 bases and the V segment lost 3 bases, leaving 7 bases of the junction unmatched. The germline gives CDR1 MDHEN, CDR2 SYDVKM. Here the CDR3 reads CASSFLYRGIAKNIQYF. CDR3 in DNA: TGTGCCAGCAGTTTCTTGTACAGGGGGATAGCCAAAAACATTCAGTACTTC.

This clonotype was detected only a few times. This may arise from a read error, as a much more abundant clone is one base away. The chain recombines TRBV2 with TRBJ2-3; 12 bases agree with TRBD2. Per the germline V gene, CDR1 is SNHLY and CDR2 is FYNNEI. The J segment lost 4 bases and the V segment lost 3 bases, leaving 2 bases of the junction unmatched. The CDR3 is 15 amino acids. In DNA, the CDR3 is TGTGCCAGCAGTGACGCTAGCGGGGGGGCAGATACGCAGTATTTT. It translates to CASSDASGGADTQYF.

This chain connects TRBV20-1 to TRBJ1-2; D might be TRBD1 (6 bases). V lost 0 bases and J lost 8, with 13 bases in between. CDR1 DFQATT and CDR2 SNEGSKA come from the germline V gene (reference sequence). The CDR3 covers 13 residues. CDR3 sequence (DNA): TGCAGTGCTAGAGATCGAGGGGGTCGAGGCTACACCTTC. This translates into CSARDRGGRGYTF.

This clonotype showed up just a few times. The rearrangement joins TRBV20-1 to TRBJ2-7; weak D call: TRBD1 (6 bases). This CDR3 comprises 14 residues. CDR1 DFQATT and CDR2 SNEGSKA come from the germline V gene (reference sequence). Trimming left V 0 bases short and J 3 bases short, with 12 bases between. The CDR3 region has the DNA TGCAGTGCTAGAGATCATCCAGGGGACTACGAGCAGTACGTC. Translation: CSARDHPGDYEQYV.

The rearrangement uses TRBV9 and TRBJ2-2, with TRBD2 matching 11 bases. V was pared by 3 bases and J by 3 bases, with 4 bases of the junction left unmatched. The CDR3 is 16 residues long. Looked up from germline, CDR1 is SGDLS and CDR2 is YYNGEE. In nucleotides, the CDR3 is TGTGCCAGCAGCGGTCTAGCGGGGGGATACACCGGGGAGCTGTTTTTT. Protein: CASSGLAGGYTGELFF.

This clonotype has a handful of counts. V is TRBV20-1 and J is TRBJ1-1, with 8 positions matching TRBD1. V lost 6 bases, J lost 10 bases, and 10 bases stayed unmatched. The CDR3 runs to 12 residues. CDR1 and CDR2 (germline): DFQATT, SNEGSKA (reference sequence). CDR3: CSASDRALAAFF. CDR3 coding DNA: TGCAGTGCCTCGGACAGGGCCTTGGCAGCTTTCTTT.

V and J are TRBV6-6 and TRBJ1-5, with D perhaps matching TRBD1 (6 bases). V lost 2 bases and J 4 bases, leaving 12 bases between the germline ends. The germline gives CDR1 MNHNY, CDR2 SVGAGI (reference sequence). The CDR3 has 15 residues. CDR3 nucleotide sequence: TGTGCCAGCAGTTACCCCAACAGGGTAAATCAGCCCCAGCATTTT. It yields the protein CASSYPNRVNQPQHF.

Comment on this clonotype: One end of the junction is discordant with germline, which a read error may explain. The chain recombines TRBV7-6 with TRBJ2-3; D is undetermined. This CDR3 spans 14 amino acids. Germline lookup yields CDR1 SGHVS and CDR2 FNYEAQ. The CDR3 here is CTSSLETSTDTQYF. The CDR3 DNA is TGTACCAGCAGCTTAGAGACGAGCACAGATACGCAGTATTTT.

This clonotype has only a few counts. The chain employs TRBV12-3 or TRBV12-4 and TRBJ2-5, with 10 positions matching TRBD2. The length of the CDR3 is 16 residues. V gave up 6 bases and J gave up 5 bases; unmatched junction bases: 12. CDR3 DNA: TGTGCCAGCAGACCGACAAGCGGGGGGGCCAGGGAGACCCAGTACTTC. Translated, it gives CASRPTSGGARETQYF.

This clonotype came up many times. At one end the junction does not follow the germline gene, possibly because of a read error. V usage is TRBV10-3 and J usage is TRBJ2-1; 7 bases match TRBD1. The germline V gene has CDR1 ENHRY and CDR2 SYGVKD. The length of the CDR3 is 12 residues. In DNA, the CDR3 is TGTGCCATCAGAAAGGACAGGACTCAAATAGACTTC. Encoded protein: CAIRKDRTQIDF.

This chain connects TRBV20-1 to TRBJ2-1; TRBD1 agrees at 7 bases. This CDR3 spans 14 amino acids. Per the germline V gene, CDR1 is DFQATT and CDR2 is SNEGSKA (reference sequence). The junction had 8 bases not matched to a gene; V was cut back by 6 bases and J by 3 bases. The CDR3 bases are TGCAGTGCAACCGGACAGGAGAACTACAATGAGCAGTTCTTC. Its translation is CSATGQENYNEQFF.

The chain joins TRBV6-1 to TRBJ1-2; D is unclear. Germline values: CDR1 MNHNS, CDR2 SASEGT. The V and J ends lost 0 bases and 4 bases respectively, with 9 bases between them. This CDR3 spans 14 amino acids. This CDR3 is CASSEAPATYGYTF. For the CDR3, the DNA is TGTGCCAGCAGTGAAGCGCCAGCGACCTATGGCTACACCTTC.

With respect to this clonotype: Compared with germline, one end of the junction differs, possibly owing to a read error. The V call is TRBV7-7, the J call TRBJ2-5; TRBD1 is a possible D gene (5 bases). Per germline, CDR1 SSHAT and CDR2 FNYEAQ (reference sequence). CDR3 length equals 16 residues. CDR3 DNA sequence: TGTGCTAGCATCCCCGGACACCTATTCGACCAAGAGACCCAGTACTTC. Translation: CASIPGHLFDQETQYF.

Details on this clonotype: A much larger clone is a single base away; this may be a read error. This rearrangement joins TRBV7-3 to TRBJ2-1; D is perhaps TRBD2 (6 bases). The V gene lost 7 bases and the J gene lost 2 bases, with 12 bases spanning the gap. Germline loops: CDR1 SGHTA, CDR2 FQGTGA. The CDR3 loop spans 14 amino acids. CDR3 nucleotides: TGTGCCAGCAATCTAGCGAGCGCCTACAATGAGCAGTTCTTC. This sequence encodes CASNLASAYNEQFF.

This clonotype appeared many times. This chain links TRBV7-9 with TRBJ2-6; D might be TRBD1 (6 bases). The V end lost 5 bases, the J end lost 0 bases, and 14 bases lay between the germline ends. Germline V CDR1 and CDR2: SEHNR, FQNEAQ (reference sequence). The length of the CDR3 is 17 residues. The CDR3 DNA reads TGTGCCAGCAGCCCCTTTAGGACAGCCTCTGGGGCCAACGTCCTGACTTTC. Translated: CASSPFRTASGANVLTF.

This clonotype was seen repeatedly, ten times or more. The V call is TRBV7-2, the J call TRBJ2-5, with 11 bases that match TRBD2. The CDR3 consists of 16 residues. Trimming at V came to 6 bases and at J to 5 bases, leaving 11 bases not matched to a gene. CDR1 and CDR2 (germline): SGHTA, FQGNSA. In DNA, the CDR3 is TGTGCCAGCAGTTTAACTGGACTAGCGGGTGGGGAGACCCAGTACTTC. It encodes CASSLTGLAGGETQYF.

In its sample, this clonotype was seen once. The V gene is TRBV7-1, the J gene TRBJ2-5; maybe TRBD2 (6 bases). TRBV7-1 is an ORF, and what it does is uncertain. The CDR3 extends over 13 amino acids. Trimming cost V 6 bases and J 7 bases, with 15 bases left between them. The CDR3 region has the DNA TGTGCCAGCAGGGCGGGACCCACTGCGACCCAGTACTTC. It yields the protein CASRAGPTATQYF.

Remarks on this clonotype: This could be a read error, since a much larger clone is one nucleotide away. This chain uses TRBV6-6 with TRBJ2-1; D call uncertain. The CDR3 runs to 15 residues. CDR1 and CDR2 (germline): MNHNY, SVGAGI (reference sequence). CDR3 bases: TGTGCCGGCAGTTACTCGGATCGGGTGTACAATGAGCAGTTCTTC. The encoded protein is CAGSYSDRVYNEQFF.

About this clonotype itself: Possible read error: a much larger clone is one base away. This chain connects TRBV28 to TRBJ2-5; 10 bases map to TRBD2. Germline lookup yields CDR1 MDHEN and CDR2 SYDVKM. There are 13 residues in the CDR3. The CDR3 nucleotides read TGTGCCAGCGTCTCTAGCGGGGGCGAGACCCGGTACTTC. Translating it yields CASVSSGGETRYF.

This rearrangement joins TRBV11-3 to TRBJ2-1; D is possibly TRBD1 (7 bases). V shed 4 bases and J shed 0 bases, with 13 bases lying between them. There are 16 residues in the CDR3. Germline lookup yields CDR1 SGHNT and CDR2 YENEEA. CDR3 sequence (DNA): TGTGCCAGCAGCTCCCGACAGGGAGGCTCCTACAATGAGCAGTTCTTC. Protein: CASSSRQGGSYNEQFF. The whole variable domain, remainder taken from reference TRBV11-3 and TRBJ2-1, is EAGVVQSPRYKIIEKKQPVAFWCNPISGHNTLYWYLQNLGQGPELLIRYENEEAVDDSQLPKDRFSAERLKGVDSTLKIQPAELGDSAVYLCASSSRQGGSYNEQFFGPGTRLTVL.

Ten or more counts support this clonotype. This chain connects TRBV28 to TRBJ1-2; D perhaps matches TRBD1 (5 bases). The CDR3 extends over 14 amino acids. Trimming removed 10 bases at V and 5 bases at J, with 20 bases between. Germline CDR1 MDHEN, CDR2 SYDVKM. Here the CDR3 reads CATQGPPAQYGYTF. The CDR3 DNA reads TGTGCCACCCAGGGACCCCCAGCCCAATATGGCTACACCTTC.

This clonotype was detected many times. The rearrangement joins TRBV7-2 to TRBJ2-7; D uncertain. Looked up from germline, CDR1 is SGHTA and CDR2 is FQGNSA. The CDR3 consists of 15 residues. The ends were cut back, 1 base at V and 0 bases at J, with 10 bases in the middle. DNA of the CDR3: TGTGCCAGCAGCTTAGTGTTTGAGGTCTCCTACGAGCAGTACTTC. Translation: CASSLVFEVSYEQYF.

The CDR3 sequence: CASSQAESEGSYNEQFF. DNA of the CDR3: TGCGCCAGCAGCCAAGCCGAGTCCGAGGGCTCCTACAATGAGCAGTTCTTC. The chain recombines TRBV4-3 with TRBJ2-1; tentative D call: TRBD2 (5 bases). Germline lookup yields CDR1 LGHNA and CDR2 YSLEER. Trimming left V 1 base short and J 0 bases short, with 13 bases between. CDR3 length: 17 residues.